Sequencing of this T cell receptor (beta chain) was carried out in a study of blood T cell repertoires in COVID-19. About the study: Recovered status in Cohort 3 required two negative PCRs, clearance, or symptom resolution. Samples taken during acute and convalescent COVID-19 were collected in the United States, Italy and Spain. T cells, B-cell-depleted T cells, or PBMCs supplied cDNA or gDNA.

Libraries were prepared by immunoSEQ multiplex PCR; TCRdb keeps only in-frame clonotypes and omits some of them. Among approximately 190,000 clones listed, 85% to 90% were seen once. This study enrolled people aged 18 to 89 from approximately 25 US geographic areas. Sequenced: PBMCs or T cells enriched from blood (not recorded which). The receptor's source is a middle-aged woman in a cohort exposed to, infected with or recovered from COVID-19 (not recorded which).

In DNA, the CDR3 is TGCGCCAGCAGCTCACAGGGGGACTCCTACGAGCAGTACTTC. Encoded protein: CASSSQGDSYEQYF. The chain uses TRBV5-1 and TRBJ2-7; TRBD1 aligns across 8 bases. The CDR3 runs 14 residues. The germline CDR1 and CDR2 sequences are SGHRS and YFSETQ. V shed 3 bases, J shed 0 bases, and the junction held 2 bases outside the gene matches.